In its sample, the clone carrying this TCR gamma chain is hyperexpanded. The sample holds other DNA sequences that translate to the same CDR3. This sample stems from a study of gamma-delta chains in newborns, infants, children. For the study at large: Microbial exposure reportedly drives polyclonal innate γδ T cell expansion after birth.

TCRdb reprocessed the reads using CATT. The repertoire holds 900 or so gamma-chain clones, with 55% to 60% as singletons. Trimming took 0 bases from V and 7 from J; bases not matched to a gene: 3. The CDR3 totals 16 residues. The germline CDR1 and CDR2 sequences are GITISATS and ISYDGTV (reference sequence). Sequencing was carried out using blood. The V and J genes are TRGV9 and TRGJP. The sequence was obtained from a child who was a newborn, infant or young child, either healthy, febrile or measles-vaccinated (not recorded which). CDR3: CALWEVRELGKKIKVF. The CDR3 DNA sequence: TGTGCCTTGTGGGAGGTGCGGGAGTTGGGCAAAAAAATCAAGGTATTT.